This entry concerns a single T cell receptor (beta chain). The data originate from a study of sequential checkpoint blockade in melanoma. In the study overall: DNA from 91 pretreatment tumor samples underwent TCRβ immunosequencing. After nivolumab or ipilimumab alone, twenty-two patients had week-13 rebiopsies.

Repertoires were generated with immunoSEQ multiplex PCR, while TCRdb's copy carries only in-frame clones and drops some. The sample contains roughly 20,000 clones, 60% to 75% of which appear only once. The CDR3 has 17 amino acids. From germline, CDR1 is SGHTS and CDR2 YDEGEE. Germline trimming cut 5 bases from V and 1 base from J; bases unmatched to any gene: 15. Treatment indicated: randomized to nivolumab then ipilimumab (arm A) or the reverse (arm B). None of the patients previously received DNA-damaging chemotherapy. The receptor was isolated from a human donor with melanoma. This sample comprised tumor tissue (inferred from file names), obtained from a patient given nivolumab and ipilimumab in sequence. The J gene is TRBJ2-7, the V gene TRBV5-8; 7 bases line up with TRBD1. In DNA, the CDR3 is TGTGCCAGCAGGGTCACGACCGGGACAGACGTTTCCTACGAGCAGTACTTC. Residues: CASRVTTGTDVSYEQYF.